The clone carrying this T cell receptor beta chain was recorded a few times. The sample originates from a study of regulatory T cells in long-lasting Graves disease. Building the TCR beta libraries relied on iRepertoire HTBI primers, and CDR3 regions underwent Arm-PCR. TCRdb redid the calling of the multiplex PCR reads with MiXCR, one entry per CDR3 protein. The table records 400,000 to 500,000 distinct CDR3 sequences, 13% to 15% of them present only once. Germline V CDR1 and CDR2: SGHRS, YFSETQ. There are 20 residues in the CDR3. V lost 5 bases to trimming and J lost 12 bases, with 38 bases between them. Described time point: newly diagnosed GD, antithyroid drugs for less than 3 months. After RNA was extracted from PBMCs, the TCR library was made from it. These same data were also listed under a study on T cells in Graves' hyperthyroidism and ophthalmopathy.

This TCR derives from a woman aged 50 to 60 with Graves disease. The chain combines TRBV5-1 with TRBJ2-2; maybe TRBD2 (5 bases). This sample comprised peripheral blood mononuclear cells (PBMCs), obtained at new diagnosis, from a patient treated with antithyroid drugs. For the CDR3, the DNA is TGCGCCAGCAGTCTTCTCCCACCCGGACGGTCGGCAAAGAGGGAAGGGAAGCTGTTTTTT. This encodes CASSLLPPGRSAKREGKLFF.